The sequence of this T cell receptor beta chain was determined in a study of cytomegalovirus exposure and HLA in healthy donors. Trimming took 6 bases from V and 8 from J; bases not matched to a gene: 16. This CDR3 is built from 18 residues. CDR1 and CDR2 (germline): SEHNR, FQNEAQ (reference sequence). PCR primers comprised 60 Vbeta and 13 Jbeta primers. The assay was immunoSEQ multiplex PCR, and TCRdb's table has in-frame clones only and misses some. The repertoire holds some 97,000 clones, with roughly 70% as singletons. The V gene is TRBV7-9, the J gene TRBJ2-3, with 14 bases fitting TRBD2. The clonotype originates from a woman between 18 and 29 years old in good health and CMV-seropositive. What was sequenced was PBMCs. The CDR3 here is CASRAGLAGDPLLLTQYF. In nucleotides, the CDR3 is TGTGCCAGCAGAGCGGGACTAGCGGGAGATCCCTTACTTCTTACGCAGTATTTT.